This TCR beta chain was retrieved from a study of blood T cell repertoires in COVID-19. Turning to the study itself: PBMCs, B-cell-depleted T cells, or T cells were the source of the cDNA or gDNA that made up the material.

V was trimmed by 5 bases and J by 5 bases, leaving 9 bases between them. Germline CDR1 is LGHNT and CDR2 is FRNRAP. The CDR3 length is 13 residues. Under the authors' procedure: Amplification from reference gene primers served as the basis for estimated nucleated cell counts. Only in-frame clones appear in the TCRdb table, and some are missing; sequencing was by immunoSEQ multiplex PCR. The V and J calls and clone size are taken from that table; D and trimming were inferred from the DNA. The table includes roughly 670,000 clones, approximately 90% detected once. This chain joins TRBV12-5 and TRBJ2-2, with a weak D call TRBD1 (6 bases). The sample taken for sequencing was peripheral blood. The sequence was collected from a woman under 30 with acute or convalescent COVID-19. In nucleotides, the CDR3 is TGTGCTAGTGGTCTACAGGGAACCGGGGAGCTGTTTTTT. Amino acids: CASGLQGTGELFF.